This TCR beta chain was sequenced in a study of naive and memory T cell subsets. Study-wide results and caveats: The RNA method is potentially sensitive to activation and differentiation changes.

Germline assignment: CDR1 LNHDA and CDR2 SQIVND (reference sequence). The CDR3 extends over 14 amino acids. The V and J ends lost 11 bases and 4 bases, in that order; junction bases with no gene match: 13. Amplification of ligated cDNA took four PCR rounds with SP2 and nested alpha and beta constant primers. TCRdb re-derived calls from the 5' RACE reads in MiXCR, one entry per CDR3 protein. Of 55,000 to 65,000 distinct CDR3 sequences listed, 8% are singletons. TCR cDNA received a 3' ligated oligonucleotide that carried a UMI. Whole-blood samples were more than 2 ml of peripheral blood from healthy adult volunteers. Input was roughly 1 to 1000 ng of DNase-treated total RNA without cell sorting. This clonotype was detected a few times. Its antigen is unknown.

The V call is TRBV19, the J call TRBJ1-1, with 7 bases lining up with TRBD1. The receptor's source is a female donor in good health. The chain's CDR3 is CASSQGGGITEAFF. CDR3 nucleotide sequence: TGTGCCTCTTCCCAGGGGGGGGGAATCACTGAAGCTTTCTTT.